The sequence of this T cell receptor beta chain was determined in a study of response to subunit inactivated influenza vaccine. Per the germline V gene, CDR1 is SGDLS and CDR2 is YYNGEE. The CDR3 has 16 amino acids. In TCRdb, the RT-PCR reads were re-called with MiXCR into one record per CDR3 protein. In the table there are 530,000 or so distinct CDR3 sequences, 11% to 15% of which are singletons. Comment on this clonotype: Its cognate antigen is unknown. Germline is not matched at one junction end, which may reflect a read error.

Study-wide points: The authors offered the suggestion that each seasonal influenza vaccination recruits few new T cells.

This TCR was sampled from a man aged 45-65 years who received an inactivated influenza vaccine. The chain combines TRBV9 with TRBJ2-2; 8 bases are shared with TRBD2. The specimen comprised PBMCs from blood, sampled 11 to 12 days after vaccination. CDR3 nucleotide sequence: TGTGCCAGCAGCGTCTCGGGGGGGCCTCCCACCGGGGGGCTGTTTTTT. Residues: CASSVSGGPPTGGLFF.